This TCR beta chain was found in a study of T cells in Graves' hyperthyroidism and ophthalmopathy. Overall study: It was at initial diagnosis, before any treatment, that peripheral blood was collected. Notes on the study in general: The model's output predicted ophthalmopathy at a median of approximately 6.5 months prior to onset.

V dropped 4 bases and J dropped 6 bases, with 6 bases sitting between them. The CDR3 has 11 residues. Looked up from germline, CDR1 is MNHNS and CDR2 is SASEGT. TCR beta CDR3 regions were amplified from RNA transcripts. The primer set for the first-round RT-PCR of the TCR CDR3 was HTBI. One entry per CDR3 protein results from TCRdb running MiXCR on the multiplex PCR reads. The data hold around 250,000 distinct CDR3 sequences, with about 24% observed a single time. Many counts were recorded for this clonotype. Antigen: not known. The TCR originated in a woman aged 40 to 49 with Graves' ophthalmopathy. This rearrangement joins TRBV6-1 to TRBJ2-5, with D unclear. Sequencing was performed on blood. DNA of the CDR3: TGTGCCAGCAGTGTACGGCAGACCCAGTACTTC. Amino acids: CASSVRQTQYF.